This note documents a single TCR beta chain sequence. What it binds is not known. This specimen comes from a study of tumor-infiltrating lymphocytes in localized non-small cell lung cancer. Study as a whole: Patients included smokers and never-smokers with various histologies, some sampled after neoadjuvant chemotherapy. From each patient, both tumor and uninvolved lung, non-adjacent to tumor, were sampled. Study results and limitations: T-cell fraction did not differ between immunotypes IM1 and IM2. Available tissue quantity limited TCR sequencing to a patient subset.

Germline V CDR1 and CDR2: LGHNA, YSLEER. J lost 3 bases, V lost 3 bases, and 4 bases had no gene match. This CDR3 contains 16 residues. Clones were read by immunoSEQ multiplex PCR, and TCRdb kept only the in-frame ones, dropping some. The table lists approximately 10,000 clones, approximately 75% of them singletons, with 5.7% in the top ten. The TCR sequence derives from a human donor with non-small cell lung cancer. V usage is TRBV4-3 and J usage is TRBJ2-1; 11 bases line up with TRBD2. The sequencing sample was made of uninvolved lung tissue not adjacent to the tumor. The CDR3: CASSQDGLAGYNEQFF. CDR3 coding DNA: TGCGCCAGCAGCCAGGACGGACTAGCGGGCTACAATGAGCAGTTCTTC.